This is a list of T cell receptor beta chains from one sample in a study of T cell responses to AZD1222 COVID-19 vaccine. Only in-frame clones appear in the TCRdb table, and some are missing; sequencing was by immunoSEQ multiplex PCR. The table has over 90,000 clones, over 80% seen once; the top ten hold roughly 22%. This specimen consisted of peripheral blood, obtained on day 0 of AZD1222 vaccination. The source of these receptors is an adult in good health. Each CDR3 is given with its conserved first and last residue. The order of the fields is D gene, V gene, J gene, CDR3 DNA, CDR3 protein. The D gene is left open where the match is weak.

.	TRBV7-9	TRBJ2-7	TGTGCCAGCAGCCCGCACTGGGGCGAGCAGTACTTC	CASSPHWGEQYF
TRBD2	TRBV5-1	TRBJ2-1	TGCGCCAGCAGCCCCGGGACTACTTACAATGAGCAGTTCTTC	CASSPGTTYNEQFF
.	TRBV7-2	TRBJ2-7	TGTGCCAGCAGCCCCCCAGATTACGAGCAGTACTTC	CASSPPDYEQYF
.	TRBV19	TRBJ1-2	TGTGCCAGTAGACCCTTGGGGGGCAGAGATGGCTACACCTTC	CASRPLGGRDGYTF
.	TRBV29-1	TRBJ2-1	TGCAGCCCCATCGCGGGGAATGAGCAGTTCTTC	CSPIAGNEQFF
.	TRBV5-8	TRBJ1-2	TGTGCCAGCAGCCAACAGGCGGCAGACTATGGCTACACCTTC	CASSQQAADYGYTF
TRBD1	TRBV27	TRBJ1-5	TGTGCCAGCAGTCAACTATACACAGGGGTTGACAATCAGCCCCAGCATTTT	CASSQLYTGVDNQPQHF
.	TRBV10-3	TRBJ1-4	TGTGCCATCAGTGACTTGGGCGGCGCTAATGAAAAACTGTTTTTT	CAISDLGGANEKLFF
.	TRBV12-3/TRBV12-4	TRBJ1-5	TGTGCCAGCAGTTTATTTCAGAAGCCCCAGCATTTT	CASSLFQKPQHF
.	TRBV6-5	TRBJ1-1	TGTGCCAGCAGAATAAACAGGGCCATCGGCACTGAAGCTTTCTTT	CASRINRAIGTEAFF
.	TRBV18	TRBJ2-3	TGTGCCAGCTCACCAGGAGTGGATACGCAGTATTTT	CASSPGVDTQYF
.	TRBV11-2	TRBJ1-4	TGTGCCAGCAGCTCGACCACGGGGGAAAAACTGTTTTTT	CASSSTTGEKLFF